This T cell receptor beta chain was profiled in a study of T cell clonotyping in hematopoietic cell transplantation. Findings and caveats of the study: Cells were unsorted, so CD4 and CD8 contributions were not separated. Graft donor and pretransplant recipient Inverse Simpson Index values predicted broader posttransplant TCR diversity. Few recipient clonotypes overlapped donors; over 95% were de novo at given depth.

The CDR3 has 15 residues. Losses at the gene ends were 4 bases for V and 5 bases for J; bases not matched to a gene: 11. Germline V gene lookup returns CDR1 MGHRA and CDR2 YSYEKL. Comment on this clone: Its antigen is currently unknown.

Clones were read by immunoSEQ multiplex PCR, and TCRdb kept only the in-frame ones, dropping some. The sample lists about 36,000 clones, around nine tenths occurring once. The chain links TRBV4-1 to TRBJ2-7; TRBD1 agrees at 7 bases. This TCR came from a woman aged 40 to 50 in good health. Some clones in this sample may be carry-over from other donors' samples. The sequencing sample was made of peripheral blood mononuclear cells. In nucleotides, the CDR3 is TGCGCCAGCAGCCGTAACGATTGGGACAGCCACGAGCAGTACTTC. Its translation is CASSRNDWDSHEQYF.